This entry concerns a single T cell receptor beta chain. This entry belongs to a study of T cell changes during pregnancy in multiple sclerosis. J lost 2 bases, V lost 1 base, and 6 bases had no gene match. The CDR3 has 16 amino acids. Germline V gives CDR1 SGHNT, CDR2 YENEEA. Using immunoSEQ multiplex PCR, the repertoire was profiled, and TCRdb retains in-frame clones only, with some absent. The data contain some 64,000 clones, around 92% of them singletons. This TCR was sampled from a female donor with multiple sclerosis, enrolled in a pregnancy study. This sample comprised peripheral blood, obtained in the first trimester of pregnancy. The gene calls are TRBV11-3 and TRBJ1-2, with TRBD1 matching over 8 bases. CDR3 amino acids: CASSLARTGINYGYTF. Written as DNA, the CDR3 is TGTGCCAGCAGCTTAGCAAGGACAGGGATAAACTATGGCTACACCTTC.